The 20 T cell receptor beta chains below all came from one sample that was sequenced in a study of cytomegalovirus exposure and HLA in healthy donors (TCRdb year 2017). The library relied on the immunoSEQ multiplex PCR assay. For the multiplex PCR, a mixture combining 60 forward primers for TCR Vbeta segments and 13 reverse primers for TCR Jbeta segments was used. Sourced from immuneACCESS, this table was stored by TCRdb with only in-frame sequences that have V and J called. A share of the clones is absent; for the studies checked, an unresolved V gene accounts for under half, and the remainder has no known explanation. The sample table shows over 100,000 clones, and under 80% are seen once. The top ten clonotypes cover 7.7% of the sample. Source material: PBMCs. These receptor sequences come from a woman between 50 and 59 years old in good health and CMV-seropositive.

The rearrangement links TRBV5-1 to TRBJ2-1; the match to TRBD1 covers 7 bases. The CDR3 sequence is 15 residues long. CDR1 is SGHRS, CDR2 YFSETQ, per germline. V shed 4 bases, J shed 7 bases, and the junction held 11 bases outside the gene matches. The CDR3: CASSQRQGVRNEQFF. CDR3 in DNA: TGCGCCAGCAGCCAAAGACAGGGAGTAAGGAATGAGCAGTTCTTC.

This clone appeared a few times. The genes are TRBV25-1 and TRBJ1-2; 10 bases align to TRBD1. CDR3 length equals 15 residues. Germline-derived CDR1 and CDR2 are MGHDK and SYGVNS. V trimming: 0 bases; J trimming: 5 bases; junction bases outside the gene matches: 3. CDR3 in DNA: TGTGCCAGCAGTGAATATAAGGACAGGGGGTATGGCTACACCTTC. Protein: CASSEYKDRGYGYTF.

The chain recombines TRBV5-1 with TRBJ1-1; D gene uncertain. With 5 bases removed from V and 1 base from J, the gap between germline ends came to 12 bases. The germline V gene encodes CDR1 SGHRS and CDR2 YFSETQ. The CDR3 is made up of 14 amino acids. The CDR3 is CASSNRRANTEAFF. The CDR3 DNA follows: TGCGCCAGCAGTAACCGGCGGGCGAACACTGAAGCTTTCTTT.

The chain couples TRBV4-2 to TRBJ1-2; TRBD1 agrees at 10 bases. V lost 1 base, J lost 2 bases, and 4 bases stayed unmatched. The CDR3 covers 16 residues. Germline V gene data show CDR1 as LGHNA and CDR2 as YNFKEQ. DNA for the CDR3: TGTGCCAGCAGCCAAGTCCCGGGACAGGGGAACTATGGCTACACCTTC. It translates to CASSQVPGQGNYGYTF.

The chain is built from TRBV7-6 and TRBJ1-4; tentatively, D is TRBD1 (5 bases). The CDR3 has 16 amino acids. Germline CDR1 SGHVS, CDR2 FNYEAQ. V lost 6 bases, J lost 2 bases, and 16 bases lay in between. The CDR3 sequence: CASSPDSRYTNEKLFF. Written as DNA, the CDR3 is TGTGCCAGCAGTCCAGACAGCCGTTACACTAATGAAAAACTGTTTTTT.

This clone was seen a handful of times. This chain links TRBV2 with TRBJ2-5; maybe TRBD2 (5 bases). CDR3 size: 14 residues. Germline lookup yields CDR1 SNHLY and CDR2 FYNNEI. Trimming took off 2 bases at V and 5 bases at J, with 12 bases between the two ends. CDR3 loop: CASSERGNRETQYF. The CDR3 DNA is TGTGCCAGCAGTGAACGAGGGAATCGGGAGACCCAGTACTTC.

The rearrangement joins TRBV4-1 to TRBJ1-4; the D is unclear. Germline CDR1 and CDR2: MGHRA and YSYEKL. This CDR3 is 17 amino acids long. Trimming left V 0 bases short and J 0 bases short, with 11 bases between. CDR3 nucleotides: TGCGCCAGCAGCCAAGATCCGCGATTCTCAACTAATGAAAAACTGTTTTTT. Encoded protein: CASSQDPRFSTNEKLFF.

The rearrangement joins TRBV18 to TRBJ1-1; 7 positions match TRBD1. The germline gives CDR1 KGHSH, CDR2 LQKENI. CDR3 length: 14 residues. The trim removed 2 bases at V and 0 bases at J, leaving 0 bases unmatched. In DNA form, the CDR3 reads TGTGCCAGCTCACCAGGGACAGTGAACACTGAAGCTTTCTTT. Protein sequence: CASSPGTVNTEAFF.

The rearrangement joins TRBV7-2 to TRBJ2-1; D is perhaps TRBD2 (5 bases). The germline V and J ends were trimmed by 1 base and 0 bases, with 7 bases remaining between them. Per the germline V gene, CDR1 is SGHTA and CDR2 is FQGNSA. This CDR3 is built from 15 residues. In DNA, the CDR3 is TGTGCCAGCAGCTTAGAGCGGCGCTCCTACAATGAGCAGTTCTTC. Encoded protein: CASSLERRSYNEQFF.

This clone appeared once. The chain recombines TRBV12-5 with TRBJ2-7; D call uncertain. Germline values: CDR1 LGHNT, CDR2 FRNRAP. CDR3 length: 15 residues. The V gene lost 3 bases and the J gene lost 3 bases, with 15 bases spanning the gap. The CDR3: CASGFLGYGRYEQYF. CDR3 in DNA: TGTGCTAGTGGTTTTCTAGGATATGGTCGCTACGAGCAGTACTTC.

This chain connects TRBV5-6 to TRBJ1-6; no definite D call. This CDR3 contains 16 residues. V gave up 0 bases and J gave up 4 bases, with 11 bases separating them. CDR1 is SGHDT and CDR2 is YYEEEE in the germline V gene. This CDR3 is CASSLGSREYNSPLHF. Here the CDR3 DNA reads TGTGCCAGCAGCTTGGGGTCACGGGAATATAATTCACCCCTCCACTTT.

The chain has TRBV7-9 and TRBJ2-5, with 7 bases fitting TRBD2. CDR3 length equals 14 residues. Germline-derived CDR1 and CDR2 are SEHNR and FQNEAQ (reference sequence). V shed 4 bases and J 1 base; nucleotides not matched to a gene: 3. The CDR3 sequence is CASSSGGPQETQYF. The CDR3 DNA reads TGTGCCAGCAGCTCGGGGGGACCCCAAGAGACCCAGTACTTC.

This clone has only a few counts. The chain joins TRBV11-2 to TRBJ2-2; D might be TRBD1 (6 bases). The CDR3 loop spans 13 amino acids. Germline-derived CDR1 and CDR2 are SGHAT and FQNNGV. The ends were cut back, 0 bases at V and 7 bases at J, with 6 bases in the middle. The CDR3 sequence is CASSLETGGELFF. CDR3 coding DNA: TGTGCCAGCAGCTTAGAGACAGGCGGGGAGCTGTTTTTT.

The rearrangement uses TRBV7-2 and TRBJ2-1; the match to TRBD2 covers 7 bases. Trimming removed 3 bases from V and 4 bases from J; junction bases left unmatched: 3. The CDR3 extends over 14 amino acids. Germline CDR1 and CDR2: SGHTA and FQGNSA. The CDR3 coding sequence is TGTGCCAGCAGCTTCGGGGGGAGATACAATGAGCAGTTCTTC. Translating gives CASSFGGRYNEQFF.

The chain is built from TRBV2 and TRBJ2-7; D is perhaps TRBD2 (6 bases). Germline V CDR1 and CDR2: SNHLY, FYNNEI. CDR3 length: 12 amino acids. The V end lost 6 bases, the J end lost 2 bases, and 8 bases lay between the germline ends. The CDR3 region has the DNA TGTGCCAGCAGCCGGAGGGCCTACGAGCAGTACTTC. Its translation: CASSRRAYEQYF.

This chain uses TRBV19 with TRBJ2-1; tentative D call: TRBD2 (6 bases). The CDR3 loop spans 15 amino acids. Germline V gene lookup returns CDR1 LNHDA and CDR2 SQIVND (reference sequence). V was cut by 7 bases and J by 5 bases, with 18 bases left in between. CDR3 region: CASTLGQGGHNEQFF. In DNA, the CDR3 is TGTGCCAGTACCCTGGGGCAGGGAGGACACAATGAGCAGTTCTTC.

The V call is TRBV2, the J call TRBJ1-1; D is unresolved. Trimming stripped 4 bases from V and 11 bases from J, with 11 bases between. The CDR3 is 11 amino acids. Germline lookup yields CDR1 SNHLY and CDR2 FYNNEI. CDR3 protein: CASSVEGRAFF. The CDR3 DNA is TGTGCCAGCAGTGTAGAGGGCAGGGCTTTCTTT.

This clone was picked up one time. This chain links TRBV2 with TRBJ2-3, with D uncertain. Germline V CDR1 and CDR2: SNHLY, FYNNEI. The CDR3 consists of 15 residues. Trimming took off 3 bases at V and 0 bases at J, with 10 bases between the two ends. The CDR3 DNA sequence: TGTGCCAGCAGTGAGTCTCTCGGGAGCACAGATACGCAGTATTTT. It specifies CASSESLGSTDTQYF.

As to this clone: A read error may produce the germline difference seen at one junction end. V is TRBV7-9 and J is TRBJ2-3; 12 positions agree with TRBD1. From germline, CDR1 is SEHNR and CDR2 FQNEAQ (reference sequence). This CDR3 region has 16 residues. The CDR3 loop is CSSSPYGTGGADTQYF. The CDR3 nucleotides are TGTTCCAGCAGCCCGTATGGGACAGGGGGCGCAGATACGCAGTATTTT.

V gene TRBV6-1 combines with J gene TRBJ1-6; TRBD1 aligns across 8 bases. The CDR3 is made up of 17 amino acids. Germline V gene sequence: CDR1 MNHNS, CDR2 SASEGT. The V segment lost 2 bases and the J segment 1 base; nucleotides outside the gene matches: 4. DNA for the CDR3: TGTGCCAGCAGTGAACTTCAGGGGGCTTCCTATAATTCACCCCTCCACTTT. This sequence encodes CASSELQGASYNSPLHF.